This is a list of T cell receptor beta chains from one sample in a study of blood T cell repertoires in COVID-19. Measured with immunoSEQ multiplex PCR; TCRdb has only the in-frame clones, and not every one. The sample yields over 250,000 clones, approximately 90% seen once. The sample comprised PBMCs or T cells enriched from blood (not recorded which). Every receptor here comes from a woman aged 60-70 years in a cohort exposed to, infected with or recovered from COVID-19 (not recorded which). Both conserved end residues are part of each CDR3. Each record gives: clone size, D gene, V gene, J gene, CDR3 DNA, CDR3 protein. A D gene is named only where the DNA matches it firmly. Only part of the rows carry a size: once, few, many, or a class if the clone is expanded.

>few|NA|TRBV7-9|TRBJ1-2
TGTGCCAGCAGCTTATTTGGCAGTTCTGCCTATGGCTACACCTTC
CASSLFGSSAYGYTF
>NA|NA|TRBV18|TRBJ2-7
TGTGCCAGCTCATCCCCGGACAAGGCCTACGAGCAGTACTTC
CASSSPDKAYEQYF
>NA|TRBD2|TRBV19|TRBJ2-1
TGTGCCAGTAGTATATGGGCTAGCGGAAGTAGCAACAATGAGCAGTTCTTC
CASSIWASGSSNNEQFF
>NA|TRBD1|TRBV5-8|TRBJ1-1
TGTGCCAGCAGCAGGGGGTGGGACAGGGTCAGAGGGGACACTGAAGCTTTCTTT
CASSRGWDRVRGDTEAFF
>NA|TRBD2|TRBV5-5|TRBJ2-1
TGTGCCAGCAGCCCCGCTTGGACTAGCGGGAATGAGCAGTTCTTC
CASSPAWTSGNEQFF
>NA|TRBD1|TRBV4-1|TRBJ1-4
TGCGCCAGCAGCCGCAGCGGGACAGGGGGCGAAAAACTGTTTTTT
CASSRSGTGGEKLFF
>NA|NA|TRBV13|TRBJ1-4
TGTGCCAGCAGCTTACTCCGGGAAAAACTGTTTTTT
CASSLLREKLFF
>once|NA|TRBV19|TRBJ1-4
TGTGCCAGTAACAGGGTTGCTAATGAAAAACTGTTTTTT
CASNRVANEKLFF
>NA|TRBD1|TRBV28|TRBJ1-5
TGTGCCAGCAGTTTGGGGACAGGGGGGAGGCCCCAGCATTTT
CASSLGTGGRPQHF
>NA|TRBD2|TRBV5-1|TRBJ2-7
TGCGCCAGCAGCCCGGGACTAGCGGGAGCCCCGAGGGAGCAGTACTTC
CASSPGLAGAPREQYF
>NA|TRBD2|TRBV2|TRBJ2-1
TGTGCCAGCAGTGAAGCGCTAGGGACTAGCTTGATCCGCGAGCAGTTCTTC
CASSEALGTSLIREQFF
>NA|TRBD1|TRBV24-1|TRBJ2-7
TGTGCCACCAGGACAGGGGTTCCCTACGAGCAGTACTTC
CATRTGVPYEQYF
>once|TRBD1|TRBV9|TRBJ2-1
TGTGCCAGCAGCATTAGGGGGCAATACTACAATGAGCAGTTCTTC
CASSIRGQYYNEQFF
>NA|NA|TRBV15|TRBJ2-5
TGTGCCACCAGCTCCCTGTGGGGGGGCCCACAAGAGACCCAGTACTTC
CATSSLWGGPQETQYF
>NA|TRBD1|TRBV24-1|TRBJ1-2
TGTGCCACCAGTGATATACAGGGGACCGGCTACACCTTC
CATSDIQGTGYTF
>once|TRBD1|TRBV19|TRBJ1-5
TGTGCCAGTAGTATAGAAGACAGGGTCCGTCAGCCCCAGCATTTT
CASSIEDRVRQPQHF
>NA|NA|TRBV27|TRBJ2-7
TGTGCCAGCAGCCCCGGAGGAGCAGCCCGTCGAGAGCAGTACTTC
CASSPGGAARREQYF
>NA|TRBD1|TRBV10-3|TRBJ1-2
TGTGCCATCAGTGAGCGGACAGGGCAGGGCTACACCTTC
CAISERTGQGYTF
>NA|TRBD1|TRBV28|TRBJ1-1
TGTGCCAGCAGTCCCGGGGGGACAGGCGGGGCTGAAGCTTTCTTT
CASSPGGTGGAEAFF
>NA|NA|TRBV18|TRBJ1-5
TGTGCCAGCTCTGCTGGCCGCAATCAGCCCCAGCATTTT
CASSAGRNQPQHF
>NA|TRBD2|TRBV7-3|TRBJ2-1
TGTGCCAGCAGCCCTACACTCCTAGCGGGGAACAATGAGCAGTTCTTC
CASSPTLLAGNNEQFF
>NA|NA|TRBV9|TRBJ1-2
TGTGCCAGCAGCGTAGTGAGTGGCTATGGCTACACCTTC
CASSVVSGYGYTF
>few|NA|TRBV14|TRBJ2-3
TGTGCCAACGACCCGGGCGGGCGCCCCGTCACAGATACGCAGTATTTT
CANDPGGRPVTDTQYF
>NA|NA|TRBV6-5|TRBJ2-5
TGTGCCAGCAGAGCGACAGGAGCAAAGCAAGAGACCCAGTACTTC
CASRATGAKQETQYF
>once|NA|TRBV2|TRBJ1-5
TGTGCCAGCAGTGTCAGGGAAGGGGATCAGCCCCAGCATTTT
CASSVREGDQPQHF
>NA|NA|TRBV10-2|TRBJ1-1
TGCGCCAGCACCTTGACAGCGAACACTGAAGCTTTCTTT
CASTLTANTEAFF
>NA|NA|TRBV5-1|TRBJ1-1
TGCGCCAGCAGCCCACAGGGTATTCCTGAAGCTTTCTTT
CASSPQGIPEAFF
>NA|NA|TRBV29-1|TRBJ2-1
TGCAGCGTTGAAGCGGGAGCCTCCTACAATGAGCAGTTCTTC
CSVEAGASYNEQFF
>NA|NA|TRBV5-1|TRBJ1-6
TGCGCCAGCAGCCCGGACTGGGATTCACCCCTCCACTTT
CASSPDWDSPLHF
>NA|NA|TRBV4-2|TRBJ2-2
TGTGCCAGCAGTAATACCGGGGAGCTGTTTTTT
CASSNTGELFF
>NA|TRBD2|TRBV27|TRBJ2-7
TGTGCCAGCAAACGACTAGCGCGCTCCTACGAGCAGTACTTC
CASKRLARSYEQYF
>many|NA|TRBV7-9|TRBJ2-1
TGTGCCAGCAGCCCCTCGGGAGCGTACAATGAGCAGTTCTTC
CASSPSGAYNEQFF
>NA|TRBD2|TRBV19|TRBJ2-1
TGTGCCAGTAGTATTTCTAGCGGAATTTACAATGAGCAGTTCTTC
CASSISSGIYNEQFF
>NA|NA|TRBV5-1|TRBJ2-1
TGCGCCAGCAGCTTGTCTGGCGGGAAAGGAAATGAGCAGTTCTTC
CASSLSGGKGNEQFF
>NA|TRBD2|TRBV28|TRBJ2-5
TGTGCCAGCAGTTTCGCCCCCTGGGCTAGCGGGAGGGTCCAACAAGAGACCCAGTACTTC
CASSFAPWASGRVQQETQYF
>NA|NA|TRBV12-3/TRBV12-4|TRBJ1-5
TGTGCCAGCAGTCCTTGGCGGGATCAGCCCCAGCATTTT
CASSPWRDQPQHF
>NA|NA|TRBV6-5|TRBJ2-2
TGTGCCAGCAGACAGGCGAGGGGGACCACCGGGGAGCTGTTTTTT
CASRQARGTTGELFF
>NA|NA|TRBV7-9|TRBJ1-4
TGTGCCAGCAGCTCAACAGGGAGAAGAACTAATGAAAAACTGTTTTTT
CASSSTGRRTNEKLFF
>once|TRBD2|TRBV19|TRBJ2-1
TGTGCCAGTAGTGAGGTGTCTAGCGGGGCGAATGAGCAGTTCTTC
CASSEVSSGANEQFF
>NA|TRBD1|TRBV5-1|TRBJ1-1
TGCGCCAGCAGCTCTGGGGACAGGGGGGTTTACACTGAAGCTTTCTTT
CASSSGDRGVYTEAFF
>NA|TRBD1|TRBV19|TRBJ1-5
TGTGCCAGTAGTAGGGTCGGACAGGGGAGCCCGGGAGGCAATCAGCCCCAGCATTTT
CASSRVGQGSPGGNQPQHF
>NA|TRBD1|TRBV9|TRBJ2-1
TGTGCCAGCAGCGTGATGGGACAGGGGGGCCTCAATGAGCAGTTCTTC
CASSVMGQGGLNEQFF
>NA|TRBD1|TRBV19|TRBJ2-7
TGTGCCAGTAGTGCCTTACCGGGACAGGTCTACGAGCAGTACTTC
CASSALPGQVYEQYF
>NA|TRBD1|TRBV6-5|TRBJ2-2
TGTGCCAGCAGGCCGGGACAGGGGAACACCGGGGAGCTGTTTTTT
CASRPGQGNTGELFF
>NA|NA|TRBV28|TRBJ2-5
TGTGCCAGCAGCCTAGGGGGGGCGCGGATCCAAGAGACCCAGTACTTC
CASSLGGARIQETQYF
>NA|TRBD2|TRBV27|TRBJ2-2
TGTGCCAGCAGGGGACTAGCGGGATTTTTAGACACCGGGGAGCTGTTTTTT
CASRGLAGFLDTGELFF
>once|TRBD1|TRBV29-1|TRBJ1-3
TGCAGCGCAAGACAGGGGACTGGAAACACCATATATTTT
CSARQGTGNTIYF
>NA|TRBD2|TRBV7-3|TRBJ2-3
TGTGCCAGCAGCAGTACTAGCGTAGGCACAGATACGCAGTATTTT
CASSSTSVGTDTQYF
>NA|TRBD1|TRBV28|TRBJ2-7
TGTGCCAGCAGTAGCATCGGACAGGCGAGCTCCTACGAGCAGTACTTC
CASSSIGQASSYEQYF
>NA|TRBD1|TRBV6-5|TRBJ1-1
TGTGCCAGCAGTCCCGGACAGGGGAAAGGCACTGAAGCTTTCTTT
CASSPGQGKGTEAFF
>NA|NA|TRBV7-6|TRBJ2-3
TGTGCCAGCAGCAGAACCCTGTCGGGTGGCACAGATACGCAGTATTTT
CASSRTLSGGTDTQYF
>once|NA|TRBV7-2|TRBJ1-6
TGTGCCAGCAGCTTATGGGCCAGGGTGTTATCACCCCTCCACTTT
CASSLWARVLSPLHF
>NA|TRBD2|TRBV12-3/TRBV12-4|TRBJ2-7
TGTGCCAGCAGTTCGGGACTAGCGGGCTTCCAGTACTTC
CASSSGLAGFQYF